The 20 T cell receptor beta chains presented below share a single source sample, sequenced in a study of control samples from healthy donors and cancer patients (dated by TCRdb to about 2020). Libraries were made using the immunoSEQ multiplex PCR assay. TCRdb re-hosts the immuneACCESS table, in-frame sequences only. Its copies lack some clones; in the studies checked, an unresolved V gene accounts for under half of them, and the cause for the rest is not known. The sample includes about 120,000 clones, with roughly 90% observed a single time. Almost 40% of the sample rests with the top ten. The source material was blood. Receptor source: a man over 45 in good health.

CDR3 protein: CASRTGGTEAFF. The CDR3 DNA sequence: TGTGCCAGCAGGACAGGGGGCACTGAAGCTTTCTTT. The rearrangement uses TRBV27 and TRBJ1-1; 9 positions match TRBD1. The junction had 0 bases not matched to a gene; V was cut back by 6 bases and J by 4 bases. Looked up from germline, CDR1 is MNHEY and CDR2 is SMNVEV (reference sequence). The CDR3 is 12 residues long.

This chain connects TRBV9 to TRBJ2-2, with 7 bases identical to TRBD2. V lost 3 bases, J lost 5 bases, and 10 bases stayed unmatched. There are 16 residues in the CDR3. CDR1 is SGDLS, CDR2 YYNGEE, per germline. CDR3: CASSARVAGGTGELFF. In nucleotides, the CDR3 is TGTGCCAGCAGCGCCCGGGTAGCGGGTGGGACCGGGGAGCTGTTTTTT. The full variable domain, its missing parts supplied by reference TRBV9 and TRBJ2-2, is DSGVTQTPKHLITATGQRVTLRCSPRSGDLSVYWYQQSLDQGLQFLIQYYNGEERAKGNILERFSAQQFPDLHSELNLSSLELGDSALYFCASSARVAGGTGELFFGEGSRLTVL.

V is TRBV7-2 and J is TRBJ2-7; D is unclear. Trimming left V 2 bases short and J 5 bases short, with 4 bases between. The CDR3 runs 11 residues. CDR1 and CDR2 from the germline V gene are SGHTA and FQGNSA. The CDR3 reads CASSLSDEQYF. The CDR3 region has the DNA TGTGCCAGCAGCTTAAGTGACGAGCAGTACTTC.

This clone occurred once. The chain couples TRBV5-1 to TRBJ2-3; the D gene could be TRBD1 or TRBD2 (5 bases each). Germline values: CDR1 SGHRS, CDR2 YFSETQ. V dropped 2 bases and J dropped 5 bases, with 15 bases sitting between them. The CDR3 runs to 15 residues. This chain's CDR3 is CASSFGAGQGDTQYF. The CDR3 DNA reads as TGCGCCAGCAGCTTCGGGGCAGGGCAGGGAGATACGCAGTATTTT.

The chain recombines TRBV19 with TRBJ1-2; D perhaps matches TRBD1 (5 bases). There are 12 residues in the CDR3. Trimming removed 8 bases at V and 4 bases at J, with 11 bases between. Germline CDR1 reads LNHDA; CDR2 reads SQIVND (reference sequence). CDR3 nucleotide sequence: TGTGCCAGTCTGGGGCAGCTCTATGGCTACACCTTC. Its protein is CASLGQLYGYTF.

Details on this clone: The DNA is left out, because the CDR3 cannot be placed on it with certainty; the CDR3 is given as TCRdb lists it. This rearrangement joins TRBV12-3 or TRBV12-4 to TRBJ2-7; TRBD1 is the table's D call, not checked against the DNA. The CDR3 is 13 amino acids in total, end residues counted. The CDR3 region is CASSSSTGYEQYF.

The rearrangement links TRBV27 to TRBJ1-1; D gene unclear. CDR3 size: 11 residues. V gave up 2 bases and J gave up 7 bases, with 5 bases separating them. CDR1 and CDR2 from the germline V gene are MNHEY and SMNVEV (reference sequence). The CDR3 DNA follows: TGTGCCAGCAGTTTAGGAGGTGAAGCTTTCTTT. It translates to CASSLGGEAFF.

The J gene is TRBJ2-7, the V gene TRBV19; possible D gene TRBD1, 5 bases. Germline-derived CDR1 and CDR2 are LNHDA and SQIVND (reference sequence). This CDR3 spans 14 amino acids. V was pared by 1 base and J by 5 bases, with 12 bases between. The CDR3 sequence is CASSIGGRAHEQYF. CDR3 in DNA: TGTGCCAGTAGTATAGGTGGCAGGGCGCACGAGCAGTACTTC.

The CDR3 here is CASSPSGLGETQYF. The CDR3 nucleotides are TGTGCCAGCAGCCCCTCCGGACTCGGGGAGACCCAGTACTTC. The rearrangement uses TRBV14 and TRBJ2-5; tentatively, D is TRBD2 (5 bases). Trimming removed 4 bases from V and 5 bases from J, with 14 bases in between. The CDR3 consists of 14 residues. CDR1 SGHDN and CDR2 FVKESK come from the germline V gene.

The CDR3 DNA reads TGTGCCAGCTCACGAGGGGCCCCAGATACGCAGTATTTT. As protein: CASSRGAPDTQYF. V and J are TRBV18 and TRBJ2-3; D is possibly TRBD1 or TRBD2 (5 bases each). Trimming pared 4 bases from V and 4 bases from J, leaving 9 bases between. The CDR3 consists of 13 residues. Germline V CDR1 and CDR2: KGHSH, LQKENI.

This sequence joins TRBV5-6 and TRBJ2-7, with 8 positions matching TRBD1. Germline V gene lookup returns CDR1 SGHDT and CDR2 YYEEEE. The CDR3 consists of 12 residues. V lost 3 bases and J lost 5; bases outside the gene matches: 1. DNA of the CDR3: TGTGCCAGCAGCTGGGACAGGAACGAGCAGTACTTC. Translating gives CASSWDRNEQYF.

The chain carries TRBV6-4 and TRBJ2-1; TRBD1 might be the D (6 bases). Germline V gene sequence: CDR1 MRHNA, CDR2 SNTAGT. The ends were cut back, 3 bases at V and 5 bases at J, with 17 bases in the middle. The CDR3 loop spans 16 amino acids. In DNA form, the CDR3 reads TGTGCCAGCAGTGAATTCGGGACACCCCCTGACAATGAGCAGTTCTTC. Translating it yields CASSEFGTPPDNEQFF.

In this sample, this clone turned up once. The CDR3, as DNA: TGCGCCAGCAGCTCGGGACAGGGTTTCCTCGAGACCCAGTACTTC. Protein product: CASSSGQGFLETQYF. J is TRBJ2-5 and V is TRBV5-1; 9 bases map to TRBD1. The CDR3 is 15 amino acids. The germline V gene encodes CDR1 SGHRS and CDR2 YFSETQ. Unmatched junction bases numbered 8, after V lost 3 bases and J lost 5 bases.

This chain connects TRBV9 to TRBJ1-1; D is perhaps TRBD1 (5 bases). Deletions cut 6 bases from V and 3 bases from J, with 12 bases between. The CDR3 has 13 amino acids. CDR1 and CDR2 (germline): SGDLS, YYNGEE. CDR3 region: CASTEGAHTEAFF. The CDR3 DNA reads as TGTGCCAGCACGGAAGGGGCGCACACTGAAGCTTTCTTT.

For this clone: The same CDR3 can be traced to other DNA sequences in this sample. The gene calls are TRBV18 and TRBJ2-3; D gene uncertain. Germline CDR1 is KGHSH and CDR2 is LQKENI. The CDR3 is 11 residues long. V was cut by 2 bases and J by 3 bases, with 0 bases left in between. CDR3 bases: TGTGCCAGCTCACCAACAGATACGCAGTATTTT. The encoded protein is CASSPTDTQYF.

This chain connects TRBV30 to TRBJ1-4; the match to TRBD1 covers 10 bases. The CDR3 covers 15 residues. Germline CDR1 GTSNPN, CDR2 SVGIG (reference sequence). V gave up 3 bases and J gave up 2 bases; unmatched junction bases: 3. The CDR3 protein is CAWRVTGGTNEKLFF. CDR3 nucleotides: TGTGCCTGGAGGGTGACAGGGGGCACTAATGAAAAACTGTTTTTT.

The chain recombines TRBV30 with TRBJ2-3; D assignment may be TRBD1 or TRBD2 (6 bases each). The CDR3 runs to 17 residues. Trimming took 2 bases from V and 0 from J, leaving 18 bases between them. Germline loops: CDR1 GTSNPN, CDR2 SVGIG (reference sequence). CDR3: CAWSYSGAPLSTDTQYF. The CDR3 DNA reads TGTGCCTGGAGTTACTCGGGGGCCCCCCTTAGCACAGATACGCAGTATTTT.

The V gene is TRBV30, the J gene TRBJ1-2; D is possibly TRBD1 (5 bases). CDR3 length equals 16 residues. Germline CDR1 reads GTSNPN; CDR2 reads SVGIG (reference sequence). V lost 0 bases, J lost 6 bases, and 20 bases lay in between. The CDR3 DNA follows: TGTGCCTGGAGTGTAGGGGAGATAGGTCCGGGTGATGGCTACACCTTC. Its translation is CAWSVGEIGPGDGYTF.

The rearrangement links TRBV2 to TRBJ1-2; 9 nucleotides agree with TRBD1. Germline values: CDR1 SNHLY, CDR2 FYNNEI. Unmatched junction bases numbered 6, after V lost 5 bases and J lost 2 bases. CDR3 size: 15 residues. The CDR3 DNA sequence: TGTGCCAGCAGTATCAACAGGGGGCCGAACTATGGCTACACCTTC. It translates to CASSINRGPNYGYTF.

J is TRBJ1-3 and V is TRBV3-1 (or the pseudogene TRBV3-2); D unresolved. The CDR3 totals 13 residues. Trimming shortened V by 4 bases and J by 4 bases, and 8 bases separated the two germline ends. Germline lookup yields CDR1 LGHDT and CDR2 YNNKEL (reference sequence). CDR3: CASSPFSGNTIYF. The CDR3 DNA reads TGTGCCAGCAGCCCTTTCTCCGGAAACACCATATATTTT.